The clone carrying this T cell receptor (beta chain) has just one count. Its antigen is undetermined. The data were obtained in a study of beta chain features in type 1 diabetes. As for the study in general: The patient and healthy donor groups were comparable for age, gender and cell yields.

Study-level points and caveats: For type 1 diabetes patients, VDJ junctions showed fewer insertions and more deletions. Shorter TCRB CDR3s, moderately but significantly so, marked every one of the four CD4+ subsets in Type 1 diabetes patients.

Reverse transcription of all isolated RNA meant that expressed TCRB transcripts were sequenced. Averages about a million reads characterized the stem cell-like memory T cell samples. Using immunoSEQ multiplex PCR, the repertoire was profiled, and TCRdb retains in-frame clones only, with some absent. Of over 13,000 clones in the sample, less than 85% were seen once. The CDR3 covers 13 residues. V lost 4 bases and J lost 0, with 7 bases in between. Per the germline V gene, CDR1 is SGHRS and CDR2 is YFSETQ. This TCR derives from a woman younger than 35 with type 1 diabetes. Material: stem cell memory CD4+ T cells from blood. The rearrangement uses TRBV5-1 and TRBJ1-1; D remains ambiguous. The CDR3 DNA reads as TGCGCCAGCAGCGCGTCTATGAACACTGAAGCTTTCTTT. It specifies CASSASMNTEAFF.